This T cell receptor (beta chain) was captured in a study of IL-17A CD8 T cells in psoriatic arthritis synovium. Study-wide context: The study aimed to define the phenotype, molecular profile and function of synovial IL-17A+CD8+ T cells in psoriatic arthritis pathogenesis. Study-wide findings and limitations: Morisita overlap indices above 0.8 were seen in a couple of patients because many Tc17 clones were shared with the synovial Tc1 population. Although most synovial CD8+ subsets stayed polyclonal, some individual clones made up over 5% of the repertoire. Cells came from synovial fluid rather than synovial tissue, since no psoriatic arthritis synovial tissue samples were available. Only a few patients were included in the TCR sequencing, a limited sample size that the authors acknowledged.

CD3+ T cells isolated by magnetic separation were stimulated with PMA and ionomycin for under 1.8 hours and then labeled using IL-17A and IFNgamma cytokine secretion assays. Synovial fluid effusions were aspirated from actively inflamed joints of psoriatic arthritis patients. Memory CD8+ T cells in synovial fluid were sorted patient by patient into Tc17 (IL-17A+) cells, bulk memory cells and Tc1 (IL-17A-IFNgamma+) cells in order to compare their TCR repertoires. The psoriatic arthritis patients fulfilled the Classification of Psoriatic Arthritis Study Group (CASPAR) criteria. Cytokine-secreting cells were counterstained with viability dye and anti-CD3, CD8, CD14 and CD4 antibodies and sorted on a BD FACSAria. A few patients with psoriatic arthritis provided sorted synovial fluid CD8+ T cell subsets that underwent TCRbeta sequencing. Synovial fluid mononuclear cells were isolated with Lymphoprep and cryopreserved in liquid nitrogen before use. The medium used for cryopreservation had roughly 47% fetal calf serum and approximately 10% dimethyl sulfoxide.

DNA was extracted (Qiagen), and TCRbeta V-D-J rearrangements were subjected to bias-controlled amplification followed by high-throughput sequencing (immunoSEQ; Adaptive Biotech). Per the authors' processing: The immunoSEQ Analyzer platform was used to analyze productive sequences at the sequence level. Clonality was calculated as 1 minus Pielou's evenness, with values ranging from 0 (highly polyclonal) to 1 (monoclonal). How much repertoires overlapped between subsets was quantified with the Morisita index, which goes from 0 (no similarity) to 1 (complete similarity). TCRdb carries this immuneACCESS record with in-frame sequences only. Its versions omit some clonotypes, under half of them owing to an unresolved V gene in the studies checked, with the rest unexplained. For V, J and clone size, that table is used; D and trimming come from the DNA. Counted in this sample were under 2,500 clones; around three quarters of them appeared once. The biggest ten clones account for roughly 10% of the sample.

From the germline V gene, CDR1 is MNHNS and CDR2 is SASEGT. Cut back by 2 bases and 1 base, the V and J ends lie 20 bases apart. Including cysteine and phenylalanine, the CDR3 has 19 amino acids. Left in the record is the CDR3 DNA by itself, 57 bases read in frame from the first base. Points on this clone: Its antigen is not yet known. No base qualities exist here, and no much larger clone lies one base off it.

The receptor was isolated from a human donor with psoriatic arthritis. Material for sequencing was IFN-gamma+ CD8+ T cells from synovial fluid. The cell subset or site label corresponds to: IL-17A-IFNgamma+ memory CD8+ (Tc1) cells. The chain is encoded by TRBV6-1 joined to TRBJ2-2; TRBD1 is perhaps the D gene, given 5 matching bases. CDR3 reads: CASSEWGRPERKNTGELFF. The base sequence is TGTGCCAGCAGTGAATGGGGCAGACCCGAGAGAAAGAACACCGGGGAGCTGTTTTTT.